Following are 9 T cell receptor beta chains from one sample sequenced in a study of vaccination and CD4 T cells after COVID-19. Sequence data for DNA of cultured CD4+ T cells were generated by the Oncomine TCR Beta short-read assay. TCRdb re-derived calls from the PCR reads in MiXCR, one entry per CDR3 protein. Counted here are around 20,000 distinct CDR3 sequences, roughly two fifths occurring once; the ten biggest clones make up roughly 14%. Treatment described: approximately nine-day PBMC culture with coronavirus spike peptide pools or control peptides (ViraFEST assay). These receptors have no identified antigens. Sequencing was performed on CD4+ T cells from blood, cultured in vitro. The receptor source for this set is a human donor who had recovered from COVID-19.

This clonotype was seen a few times. The chain recombines TRBV28 with TRBJ2-1; D gene uncertain. The CDR3 loop spans 11 amino acids. Per the germline V gene, CDR1 is MDHEN and CDR2 is SYDVKM. V was trimmed by 7 bases and J by 7 bases, leaving 8 bases between them. The CDR3, as DNA: TGTGCCAGCACAGCTCCGAATGAGCAGTTCTTC. The encoded protein is CASTAPNEQFF.

The CDR3 here is CASSPAPGGIQYF. Here the CDR3 DNA reads TGTGCCAGCAGCCCAGCCCCCGGGGGCATTCAGTACTTC. The chain is built from TRBV11-2 and TRBJ2-4; D is perhaps TRBD2 (6 bases). V lost 5 bases to trimming and J lost 9 bases, with 14 bases between them. CDR3 size: 13 residues. The germline V gene has CDR1 SGHAT and CDR2 FQNNGV.

This rearrangement joins TRBV18 to TRBJ1-3, with a tentative D call TRBD1 (5 bases). This CDR3 has 15 residues. Trimming left V 0 bases short and J 2 bases short, with 8 bases between. Germline values: CDR1 KGHSH, CDR2 LQKENI. The CDR3 here is CASSPPEGTGNTIYF. The DNA for the CDR3 is TGTGCCAGCTCACCACCTGAGGGGACTGGAAACACCATATATTTT.

This clonotype was detected a few times. The J gene is TRBJ2-7, the V gene TRBV6-1, with D perhaps assigned TRBD1 or TRBD2 (7 bases each). Germline V gene lookup returns CDR1 MNHNS and CDR2 SASEGT. The V end lost 5 bases, the J end lost 1 base, and 15 bases lay between the germline ends. The CDR3 spans 15 residues. In DNA form, the CDR3 reads TGTGCCAGCAGTACGGGGGGACAGCTTTCCTACGAGCAGTACTTC. Protein sequence: CASSTGGQLSYEQYF.

The chain has TRBV6-1 and TRBJ1-5; D gene ambiguous. Per the germline V gene, CDR1 is MNHNS and CDR2 is SASEGT. V dropped 1 base and J dropped 3 bases, with 16 bases sitting between them. The CDR3 runs to 17 residues. The CDR3 reads CASSEVFFLTVNQPQHF. CDR3 nucleotide sequence: TGTGCCAGCAGTGAAGTTTTTTTCCTGACCGTCAATCAGCCCCAGCATTTT.

This chain connects TRBV6-2 or TRBV6-3 to TRBJ2-7; 9 bases line up with TRBD2. CDR1 is MNHEY, CDR2 SVGEGT, per germline. Trimming at V came to 2 bases and at J to 4 bases, leaving 3 bases not matched to a gene. The CDR3 sequence is 14 residues long. In nucleotides, the CDR3 is TGTGCCAGCAGTTACCGACTAGCGGAATACGAGCAGTACTTC. It translates to CASSYRLAEYEQYF.

This clonotype was counted once. The CDR3 nucleotides read TGTGCCAGCAGTTCTCAGACGCTCGGGCAGTACTTC. Protein: CASSSQTLGQYF. This chain joins TRBV28 and TRBJ2-7; D is unclear. This CDR3 comprises 12 residues. Trimming left V 4 bases short and J 9 bases short, with 13 bases between. Germline V gene sequence: CDR1 MDHEN, CDR2 SYDVKM.

The count of this clonotype is one. The junction differs from germline at one of its ends, possibly a read error. The chain links TRBV7-7 to TRBJ2-7, with D tentatively TRBD1 (5 bases). The CDR3 is 12 residues long. The V gene's germline CDR1 is SSHAT and CDR2 FNYEAQ (reference sequence). CDR3 DNA: TGTGCTAGCAGCTCGCAGGGTGGGGAGCAGTACTTC. Encoded protein: CASSSQGGEQYF. Using reference TRBV7-7 and TRBJ2-7 for the parts outside the CDR3, the full variable domain is GAGVSQSPRYKVTKRGQDVTLRCDPISSHATLYWYQQALGQGPEFLTYFNYEAQPDKSGLPSDRFSAERPEGSISTLTIQRTEQRDSAMYRCASSSQGGEQYFGPGTRLTVT.

This clonotype showed up just a few times. The chain uses TRBV4-3 and TRBJ2-3, with TRBD2 matching over 10 bases. CDR3 length: 17 residues. The V gene's germline CDR1 is LGHNA and CDR2 YSLEER. V was clipped by 1 base and J by 3 bases; unmatched bases: 7. CDR3 nucleotides: TGCGCCAGCAGCCAAGTTTCTAGCGGGAGTTGGACAGATACGCAGTATTTT. This sequence encodes CASSQVSSGSWTDTQYF.